A single sample gave rise to the 26 T cell receptor beta chains below, sequenced in a study of T cells expressing NK-cell markers. TCRdb derives one entry per CDR3 protein from the 5' RACE reads, leaving out DNA. The sample totals hundreds of thousands of distinct CDR3 sequences. The sequencing input was blood T cells: a sorted CD56 or NKG2C T cell subset, CD4+ or CD8+ T cells, or bulk PBMC T cells (not recorded which). These receptor sequences come from a woman between 18 and 69 years old in good health.

The chain couples TRBV6-5 to TRBJ2-1; TCRdb reports TRBD2, a call that lacks DNA to check it against. The CDR3 length is 16 residues. Germline CDR1 reads MNHEY; CDR2 reads SVGAGI. CDR3 loop: CASSYTGTSGIHEQFF.

The chain uses TRBV20-1 and TRBJ1-2; TCRdb picks TRBD1, but there is no DNA to check that call. From germline, CDR1 is DFQATT and CDR2 SNEGSKA (reference sequence). This CDR3 region has 13 residues. CDR3 in amino acids: CSAFTGSNYGYTF.

This chain uses TRBV11-2 with TRBJ1-2; TCRdb's D gene call, TRBD1, goes unchecked for lack of DNA. Germline V gene lookup returns CDR1 SGHAT and CDR2 FQNNGV. This CDR3 comprises 15 residues. The CDR3 loop is CASSLGTGGWYGYTF.

The V call is TRBV29-1, the J call TRBJ1-1; TCRdb gives TRBD1 as the D gene, but with no DNA this cannot be confirmed. There are 13 residues in the CDR3. Germline lookup yields CDR1 SQVTM and CDR2 ANQGSEA. CDR3 sequence reads: CSARSTGNTEAFF.

V gene TRBV9 combines with J gene TRBJ1-6. This CDR3 region has 15 residues. Germline loops: CDR1 SGDLS, CDR2 YYNGEE. The CDR3 protein is CASSVDIGTNSPLHF.

The chain joins TRBV12-3 or TRBV12-4 to TRBJ2-1. The CDR3 is 11 amino acids. This CDR3 is CASSLGGEQFF.

This rearrangement joins TRBV7-2 to TRBJ2-2; the D gene TCRdb calls, TRBD2, cannot be checked with no DNA. The germline CDR1 and CDR2 sequences are SGHTA and FQGNSA. The CDR3 extends over 14 amino acids. Here the CDR3 reads CASRGGRNTGELFF.

The gene calls are TRBV11-2 and TRBJ2-5; TCRdb's D call, TRBD2, is unchecked because there is no DNA. This CDR3 is built from 18 residues. Germline CDR1 is SGHAT and CDR2 is FQNNGV. This chain's CDR3 is CASSLQTSGGPFQETQYF.

V gene TRBV10-3 combines with J gene TRBJ2-3; TCRdb lists TRBD2, though no DNA is available to test this call. CDR3 size: 13 residues. Germline assignment: CDR1 ENHRY and CDR2 SYGVKD. CDR3 in amino acids: CAISASGVDTQYF.

This chain links TRBV5-1 with TRBJ1-4; TCRdb names TRBD1, which stays unverified in the absence of DNA. Germline CDR1 SGHRS, CDR2 YFSETQ. The CDR3 runs to 15 residues. The CDR3 spells CASSLIRGPDEKLFF.

The chain has TRBV5-6 and TRBJ2-3; the D call from TCRdb, TRBD1, cannot be confirmed without DNA. This CDR3 is 17 amino acids long. The germline gives CDR1 SGHDT, CDR2 YYEEEE. The CDR3 is CASSSNRGTEHTDTQYF.

This chain connects TRBV7-2 to TRBJ1-2; TCRdb designates TRBD1, a call that cannot be tested without DNA. There are 14 residues in the CDR3. CDR1 and CDR2 (germline): SGHTA, FQGNSA. CDR3 sequence: CASSIPDRVDGYTF.

This chain connects TRBV29-1 to TRBJ1-2. Per germline, CDR1 SQVTM and CDR2 ANQGSEA. CDR3 length: 14 residues. CDR3: CSSLNGAPNYGYTF.

The chain carries TRBV6-5 and TRBJ2-1; TCRdb designates TRBD1, a call that cannot be tested without DNA. CDR1 and CDR2 (germline): MNHEY, SVGAGI. The CDR3 runs to 12 residues. CDR3 protein: CASSYRGRVQFF.

This chain joins TRBV29-1 and TRBJ2-1. The CDR3 is 13 residues long. In germline, CDR1 is SQVTM, CDR2 ANQGSEA. The CDR3 is CSVNPRRLNEQFF.

The genes are TRBV7-6 and TRBJ1-1; checking the TCRdb D call of TRBD1 is not possible without DNA. The CDR3 is made up of 14 amino acids. Germline CDR1 and CDR2: SGHVS and FNYEAQ. The CDR3 reads CASSYTPSGSEAFF.

The chain is built from TRBV6-4 and TRBJ2-2. The CDR3 length is 13 residues. Germline V gene sequence: CDR1 MRHNA, CDR2 SNTAGT. The CDR3 spells CASSDEDRGELFF.

The chain combines TRBV9 with TRBJ2-5; TCRdb gives TRBD1 as the D gene, but with no DNA this cannot be confirmed. The length of the CDR3 is 14 residues. Germline values: CDR1 SGDLS, CDR2 YYNGEE. The CDR3 loop is CASSSGTDQETQYF. Complete variable domain (other parts from reference TRBV9 and TRBJ2-5): DSGVTQTPKHLITATGQRVTLRCSPRSGDLSVYWYQQSLDQGLQFLIQYYNGEERAKGNILERFSAQQFPDLHSELNLSSLELGDSALYFCASSSGTDQETQYFGPGTRLLVL.

V and J are TRBV29-1 and TRBJ2-7; no DNA is available, so the TRBD1 call from TCRdb remains unchecked. This CDR3 contains 13 residues. Germline lookup yields CDR1 SQVTM and CDR2 ANQGSEA. This chain's CDR3 is CSVEGDRPYKQYF.

The chain combines TRBV6-1 with TRBJ2-4; TCRdb's D gene call, TRBD1, goes unchecked for lack of DNA. The germline CDR1 and CDR2 sequences are MNHNS and SASEGT. CDR3 size: 16 residues. The CDR3 sequence is CASSLEPGQGIGIQYF.

The J gene is TRBJ2-1, the V gene TRBV11-2; there is no DNA to check the TCRdb D call of TRBD2. Germline V gene lookup returns CDR1 SGHAT and CDR2 FQNNGV. The CDR3 has 13 residues. CDR3 loop: CASRGLASNEQFF.

V gene TRBV6-4 combines with J gene TRBJ2-1. The CDR3 consists of 16 residues. The germline V gene encodes CDR1 MRHNA and CDR2 SNTAGT. This CDR3 is CASSDSRGGSYNEQFF.

J is TRBJ2-5 and V is TRBV6-1; TCRdb's assignment of TRBD1 cannot be checked, as there is no DNA. Germline assignment: CDR1 MNHNS and CDR2 SASEGT. There are 14 residues in the CDR3. CDR3: CASSEQGALVTQYF.

The chain links TRBV6-1 to TRBJ2-1; there is no DNA to check the TCRdb D call of TRBD2. The CDR3 has 16 residues. CDR1 is MNHNS and CDR2 is SASEGT in the germline V gene. The CDR3 loop reads CASSATSGIYYNEQFF.

The chain has TRBV3-1 and TRBJ2-1; TCRdb lists TRBD1, though no DNA is available to test this call. The germline V gene has CDR1 LGHDT and CDR2 YNNKEL (reference sequence). The CDR3 length is 12 residues. The CDR3 spells CASSHGGYEQFF.

The V call is TRBV18, the J call TRBJ1-6. The length of the CDR3 is 12 residues. The germline CDR1 and CDR2 sequences are KGHSH and LQKENI. The CDR3 sequence is CASSPPMGTLHF.